The entry below gives a single T cell receptor beta chain sequence along with its context. The TCRbeta library was prepared with unique molecular identifiers. TCRdb analysed the PCR reads with MiXCR anew, one entry per CDR3 protein. The sample carries some 600,000 distinct CDR3 sequences, around 16% recorded once. The data belong to a study of T-cell reconstitution after alpha-beta-depleted transplantation in children. The receptor was derived from a human donor who donated a stem cell graft to a child with acute myeloid leukemia. Sequences were derived from PBMCs from the stem cell graft donor, sampled from the stem cell graft.

The CDR3 DNA reads as TGCGCCAGCAGGCAAGGGGGCGAGGGGTCCTACGAGCAGTACGTC. Translating gives CASRQGGEGSYEQYV. The chain joins TRBV5-1 to TRBJ2-7, with 7 bases identical to TRBD1. V trimming: 5 bases; J trimming: 1 base; junction bases outside the gene matches: 9. Germline V CDR1 and CDR2: SGHRS, YFSETQ. CDR3 length: 15 residues.